Presented here are 29 T cell receptor beta chains from one specimen sequenced in a study of blood T cell repertoires in COVID-19 (dated by TCRdb to 2020 to 2022). The library was built by means of the immunoSEQ multiplex PCR assay. Entries here come from immuneACCESS through TCRdb and include only in-frame sequences with V and J called. Some clones fail to appear in such tables; in the studies checked, an unresolved V gene covers under half of the shortfall, and the cause of the remainder is unknown. The sample table contains 100,000 to 120,000 clones; only one count was recorded for 85% to 90% of them. Of the sample, approximately 3.3% falls within the top ten clones. What was sequenced was peripheral blood. The origin of the receptors is a woman aged 50 to 65 with acute or convalescent COVID-19.

The rearrangement links TRBV19 to TRBJ2-2; D may be TRBD1 (5 bases). CDR3 length: 16 residues. Between the trimmed V and J ends, which lost 5 bases and 0 bases, there was a span of 13 bases. Germline V gene lookup returns CDR1 LNHDA and CDR2 SQIVND (reference sequence). In DNA, the CDR3 is TGTGCCAGTAGTCCGGTAGGGGTCCCGAACACCGGGGAGCTGTTTTTT. Translation gives CASSPVGVPNTGELFF.

J is TRBJ2-5 and V is TRBV27, with 7 positions matching TRBD2. The CDR3 totals 14 residues. V shed 4 bases, J shed 5 bases, and the junction held 7 bases outside the gene matches. The V gene's germline CDR1 is MNHEY and CDR2 SMNVEV (reference sequence). The CDR3 nucleotides are TGTGCCAGCAGTTGGTCGGGAGGATATGAGACCCAGTACTTC. As protein: CASSWSGGYETQYF.

V usage is TRBV18 and J usage is TRBJ2-5, with D maybe TRBD1 (6 bases). Trimming pared 2 bases from V and 5 bases from J, leaving 12 bases between. The CDR3 is made up of 14 amino acids. Germline assignment: CDR1 KGHSH and CDR2 LQKENI. This chain's CDR3 is CASSPNTGWETQYF. In nucleotides, the CDR3 is TGTGCCAGCTCACCAAATACAGGGTGGGAGACCCAGTACTTC.

The rearrangement links TRBV18 to TRBJ1-1; D is perhaps TRBD1 (5 bases). Between the trimmed V and J ends, which lost 2 bases and 1 base, there was a span of 14 bases. CDR3 length equals 16 residues. Germline lookup yields CDR1 KGHSH and CDR2 LQKENI. The CDR3 is CASSPLTNDRNTEAFF. CDR3 DNA sequence: TGTGCCAGCTCACCATTAACTAACGACAGGAACACTGAAGCTTTCTTT.

The chain recombines TRBV13 with TRBJ2-1; the match to TRBD1 covers 8 bases. Germline CDR1 PRHDT, CDR2 FYEKMQ (reference sequence). V gave up 5 bases and J gave up 7 bases; unmatched junction bases: 4. The CDR3 consists of 13 residues. Written as DNA, the CDR3 is TGTGCCAGCAGCCCCAGGGGGCGTAATGAGCAGTTCTTC. Its protein is CASSPRGRNEQFF.

The V and J genes are TRBV4-1 and TRBJ2-3; perhaps TRBD2 as D (6 bases). Looked up from germline, CDR1 is MGHRA and CDR2 is YSYEKL. Trimming took 1 base from V and 6 from J, leaving 14 bases between them. This CDR3 is built from 15 residues. Here the CDR3 reads CASSQGEEGWDTQYF. The CDR3 coding sequence is TGCGCCAGCAGCCAAGGGGAGGAAGGGTGGGATACGCAGTATTTT.

This sequence joins TRBV30 and TRBJ1-2; D may be TRBD1 (6 bases). Per germline, CDR1 GTSNPN and CDR2 SVGIG (reference sequence). Trimming cost V 2 bases and J 8 bases, with 15 bases left between them. The length of the CDR3 is 13 residues. CDR3 region: CAWSPTGIWGYTF. The CDR3 DNA reads as TGTGCCTGGAGTCCTACAGGGATCTGGGGCTACACCTTC.

This clone has just a few counts. The V and J genes are TRBV19 and TRBJ2-7; 10 bases are a match to TRBD2. The CDR3 consists of 15 residues. Germline-derived CDR1 and CDR2 are LNHDA and SQIVND (reference sequence). The junction had 10 bases not matched to a gene; V was cut back by 7 bases and J by 4 bases. CDR3 in amino acids: CASTSQAGGRYEQYF. The CDR3 nucleotides are TGTGCCAGTACCTCCCAAGCGGGAGGGCGGTACGAGCAGTACTTC.

The J gene is TRBJ2-4, the V gene TRBV4-1, with 7 bases lining up with TRBD2. CDR1 and CDR2 from the germline V gene are MGHRA and YSYEKL. This CDR3 comprises 17 residues. V lost 1 base, J lost 3 bases, and 9 bases stayed unmatched. The CDR3, as DNA: TGCGCCAGCAGCCAAGGAGCGGGGCTTGAGGTCAAAAACATTCAGTACTTC. Protein: CASSQGAGLEVKNIQYF.

The V call is TRBV18, the J call TRBJ1-2; D is perhaps TRBD1 (6 bases). The CDR3 covers 12 residues. The V end was cut by 3 bases, the J end by 10 bases, with 12 bases between. The germline gives CDR1 KGHSH, CDR2 LQKENI. The CDR3 nucleotides read TGTGCCAGCTCACCTCAGGGGAACGACTACACCTTC. This codes for CASSPQGNDYTF.

The rearrangement links TRBV2 to TRBJ2-3; possibly TRBD2 for D (6 bases). The CDR3 is 13 amino acids. The V gene's germline CDR1 is SNHLY and CDR2 FYNNEI. V shed 7 bases and J shed 4 bases, with 12 bases lying between them. CDR3 DNA sequence: TGTGCCAGCACGACGGGCGGGGCAGATACGCAGTATTTT. It yields the protein CASTTGGADTQYF.

The V and J genes are TRBV18 and TRBJ1-4; 8 bases agree with TRBD1. The CDR3 is made up of 17 amino acids. Germline CDR1 reads KGHSH; CDR2 reads LQKENI. V lost 2 bases to trimming and J lost 4 bases; unmatched junction nucleotides: 9. In DNA, the CDR3 is TGTGCCAGCTCACCAGAGTCACCGGGACAGGTTAATGAAAAACTGTTTTTT. It specifies CASSPESPGQVNEKLFF.

This clone appeared a single time. The chain couples TRBV24-1 to TRBJ2-3; possible D gene TRBD2, 5 bases. The CDR3 runs to 16 residues. Trimming took off 2 bases at V and 2 bases at J, with 13 bases between the two ends. The V gene's germline CDR1 is KGHDR and CDR2 SFDVKD. CDR3 region: CATSDSGKPATDTQYF. CDR3 bases: TGTGCCACCAGTGATTCGGGGAAACCCGCCACAGATACGCAGTATTTT.

The V call is TRBV5-1, the J call TRBJ1-6, with 7 bases matching TRBD1. V lost 4 bases to trimming and J lost 6 bases; unmatched junction nucleotides: 7. CDR1 is SGHRS and CDR2 is YFSETQ in the germline V gene. The CDR3 totals 15 residues. The CDR3 sequence: CASSPGTAVNSPLHF. Here the CDR3 DNA reads TGCGCCAGCAGCCCTGGGACAGCAGTTAATTCACCCCTCCACTTT.

The chain recombines TRBV4-1 with TRBJ1-4, with 7 bases matching TRBD1. Germline V lookup: CDR1 MGHRA, CDR2 YSYEKL. CDR3 length: 15 residues. J gave up 5 bases and V 4 bases, and 7 bases lay outside the gene matches. The CDR3 sequence is CASSLGTVENEKLFF. The DNA for the CDR3 is TGCGCCAGCAGCCTAGGGACAGTGGAGAATGAAAAACTGTTTTTT.

This rearrangement joins TRBV9 to TRBJ2-5; 10 bases are shared with TRBD1. The CDR3 is 13 amino acids. The germline CDR1 and CDR2 sequences are SGDLS and YYNGEE. With 3 bases clipped from V and 5 bases from J, the junction kept 1 base outside the gene matches. The CDR3 here is CASSAGQGETQYF. The CDR3 DNA sequence: TGTGCCAGCAGCGCGGGACAGGGGGAGACCCAGTACTTC.

This chain connects TRBV28 to TRBJ2-1; D ambiguous. This CDR3 contains 13 residues. V was shortened by 2 bases and J by 8 bases, with 10 bases between the two germline ends. Per the germline V gene, CDR1 is MDHEN and CDR2 is SYDVKM. The CDR3 here is CASSLLQMHEQFF. DNA of the CDR3: TGTGCCAGCAGTTTACTACAGATGCATGAGCAGTTCTTC. Looking up the rest from reference TRBV28 and TRBJ2-1 gives the full variable domain: DVKVTQSSRYLVKRTGEKVFLECVQDMDHENMFWYRQDPGLGLRLIYFSYDVKMKEKGDIPEGYSVSREKKERFSLILESASTNQTSMYLCASSLLQMHEQFFGPGTRLTVL.

This chain uses TRBV29-1 with TRBJ2-1; 13 nucleotides match TRBD2. J was trimmed by 8 bases and V by 4 bases; bases with no gene match: 8. The CDR3 length is 15 residues. Germline CDR1 and CDR2: SQVTM and ANQGSEA. CDR3 region: CSVGQLAGGPDEQFF. In DNA, the CDR3 is TGCAGCGTTGGACAACTAGCGGGAGGGCCTGATGAGCAGTTCTTC.

The chain carries TRBV19 and TRBJ2-2; D possibly corresponds to TRBD1 (6 bases). The CDR3 runs 15 residues. V lost 3 bases and J lost 1, with 9 bases in between. From germline, CDR1 is LNHDA and CDR2 SQIVND (reference sequence). The DNA of the CDR3 is TGTGCCAGTAGTATTCTGGGACAGAACACCGGGGAGCTGTTTTTT. Amino acids: CASSILGQNTGELFF.

This chain uses TRBV6-4 with TRBJ2-1, with TRBD2 as a possible D gene (6 bases). This CDR3 comprises 15 residues. Trimming took 0 bases from V and 6 from J, leaving 12 bases between them. In germline, CDR1 is MRHNA, CDR2 SNTAGT. DNA of the CDR3: TGTGCCAGCAGTGACTCCCCGGGACTTCTCAATGAGCAGTTCTTC. Translated, it gives CASSDSPGLLNEQFF.

The genes are TRBV13 and TRBJ1-3, with 8 bases lining up with TRBD1. The CDR3 length is 14 residues. CDR1 and CDR2 from the germline V gene are PRHDT and FYEKMQ (reference sequence). J was trimmed by 4 bases and V by 5 bases; bases with no gene match: 4. This chain's CDR3 is CASSNRDRGNTIYF. DNA of the CDR3: TGTGCCAGCAGCAACCGGGACAGGGGAAACACCATATATTTT.

This sequence joins TRBV4-1 and TRBJ1-3; TRBD1 aligns across 7 bases. The CDR3 is 16 amino acids. CDR1 is MGHRA and CDR2 is YSYEKL in the germline V gene. The junction had 7 bases not matched to a gene; V was cut back by 5 bases and J by 0 bases. The CDR3 loop reads CASSVTGTSSGNTIYF. Written as DNA, the CDR3 is TGCGCCAGCAGCGTGACAGGGACTTCCTCTGGAAACACCATATATTTT.

The chain links TRBV6-4 to TRBJ2-2, with TRBD2 identical over 9 bases. Germline loops: CDR1 MRHNA, CDR2 SNTAGT. The junction had 1 base not matched to a gene; V was cut back by 3 bases and J by 2 bases. This CDR3 contains 15 residues. CDR3 residues: CASSELAGNTGELFF. The CDR3 DNA reads TGTGCCAGCAGTGAACTAGCGGGTAACACCGGGGAGCTGTTTTTT.

The CDR3 here is CASSIGRSGDNYGYTF. CDR3 in DNA: TGTGCCAGTAGTATAGGGCGATCAGGGGACAACTATGGCTACACCTTC. This chain uses TRBV19 with TRBJ1-2; weak D call: TRBD1 (6 bases). This CDR3 spans 16 amino acids. The germline V gene encodes CDR1 LNHDA and CDR2 SQIVND (reference sequence). Deletions cut 1 base from V and 2 bases from J, with 14 bases between.

This sequence joins TRBV5-8 and TRBJ2-6; TRBD1 matches 7 bases. Germline CDR1 and CDR2: SGHTS and YDEGEE. With V trimmed by 3 bases and J by 4 bases, 4 bases remained unmatched. The CDR3 has 15 amino acids. The CDR3 nucleotides read TGTGCCAGCAGCTGGGACAGAGGAGGGGCCAACGTCCTGACTTTC. It codes for CASSWDRGGANVLTF.

The rearrangement uses TRBV7-9 and TRBJ1-1; a possible D gene is TRBD1 (5 bases). Between the trimmed V and J ends, which lost 3 bases and 1 base, there was a span of 12 bases. CDR1 and CDR2 (germline): SEHNR, FQNEAQ (reference sequence). The CDR3 is made up of 15 amino acids. The CDR3 DNA follows: TGTGCCAGCAGCTTTCGGCAAGACAGGAACACTGAAGCTTTCTTT. It translates to CASSFRQDRNTEAFF.

The chain recombines TRBV5-1 with TRBJ2-3, with 7 positions matching TRBD1. V lost 4 bases to trimming and J lost 3 bases; unmatched junction nucleotides: 2. The CDR3 spans 13 residues. Germline V CDR1 and CDR2: SGHRS, YFSETQ. CDR3 nucleotides: TGCGCCAGCAGCCCGGGACAGACAGATACGCAGTATTTT. Translating it yields CASSPGQTDTQYF.

The chain combines TRBV11-2 with TRBJ2-5; 7 positions agree with TRBD1. Germline CDR1 SGHAT, CDR2 FQNNGV. The CDR3 is 17 amino acids. Losses at the gene ends were 4 bases for V and 1 base for J; bases not matched to a gene: 12. In nucleotides, the CDR3 is TGTGCCAGCAGCTCTACACCGGGACAGACCCCCCAAGAGACCCAGTACTTC. Translation: CASSSTPGQTPQETQYF.

There are a few counts of this clone. V is TRBV5-1 and J is TRBJ2-6, with D tentatively TRBD1 (6 bases). Looked up from germline, CDR1 is SGHRS and CDR2 is YFSETQ. V was cut by 4 bases and J by 0 bases, with 17 bases left in between. CDR3 length: 18 residues. CDR3 DNA: TGCGCCAGCAGCATCGCGACAGGTGGCCTCTCTGGGGCCAACGTCCTGACTTTC. Protein product: CASSIATGGLSGANVLTF. Filled out from reference TRBV5-1 and TRBJ2-6, the complete variable domain reads KAGVTQTPRYLIKTRGQQVTLSCSPISGHRSVSWYQQTPGQGLQFLFEYFSETQRNKGNFPGRFSGRQFSNSRSEMNVSTLELGDSALYLCASSIATGGLSGANVLTFGAGSRLTVL.